This TCR beta chain is from a study of T-cell memory formation after mild COVID-19 (dated by TCRdb to about 2021). Context from the whole study: TCR sequence clusters from the two donors were found to be largely donor specific. Longitudinal TCRalpha and TCRbeta repertoire sequencing tracked T-cell clones expanding and contracting after mild COVID-19 in two donors. The cohort comprised two young, previously healthy adult volunteers, one female and one male.

Here is what the overall study found, with its caveats: Contracting CD4+ clones were found mainly in CM and EM memory subsets, while CD8+ clones were enriched in EMRA. Clones that contracted from day 15 to 85 showed balanced CD4/CD8 phenotypes, whereas a second wave of clones that expanded from day 15 to 37 leaned towards CD4+. SARS-CoV-2 specificity was not confirmed for the second-wave clones peaking on day 37. Only two mild cases were covered in the study, and larger cohorts including severe cases with pre-infection samples were considered necessary. Some responding clones were found in pre-infection memory, which suggests that pre-existing cross-reactive memory T cells took part in the SARS-CoV-2 response.

Sequencing took place on an Illumina NovaSeq 6000. cDNA libraries for TCRalpha and TCRbeta were prepared by 5'RACE using constant-segment primers, with sample barcodes and unique molecular identifiers added. RNA was extracted from every sample with Trizol reagent. Library amplification was performed in two PCR steps, and a second sample barcode and Illumina TruSeq adapters were introduced in the second step. Sequencing of libraries was performed on an Illumina NovaSeq with 2 x 150 bp paired-end reads. Per the authors' processing: Reads were demultiplexed and collapsed into UMI-guided consensus sequences with migec v1.2.7. Using mixcr v2.1.11, UMI consensuses were aligned to TRA and TRB V and J templates and then assembled into clonotypes. Clonotypes were classified as expanded or contracted when called significant by both edgeR and NoisET, with noise models trained on biological replicates. edgeR calls used a false discovery rate-adjusted p below 0.01 and a log2 fold-change threshold of 1. As an exploratory analysis of dynamics, PCA with hierarchical clustering was applied to max-normalized trajectories of the 1000 most abundant clonotypes. Separately sequenced CD4+ and CD8+ repertoires were used to assign a CD4 or CD8 phenotype to each responding clone. The public sequencing data were trimmed at Q25 with fastp and processed into clonotypes with MiXCR by TCRdb, which kept only in-frame beta chains. Rows are unified per CDR3 protein, each entry keeping the most common DNA and genes. The V and J calls here are based on TCRdb, not the publication. The sample data list hundreds of thousands of distinct CDR3 sequences, and 25% to 30% of these were observed just once. The ten largest clones capture approximately 12% of the sample.

The CDR3 contains 11 residues, cysteine and phenylalanine counted. The entry retains the CDR3 DNA only, 33 bases that are in frame from base 1. The germline ends are 7 bases apart after V is trimmed by 5 bases and J by 7 bases. The germline V gene provides CDR1 MGHDK and CDR2 SYGVNS. About this clonotype: Its recognized antigen is unknown. Qualities for individual bases were not recorded, and no much larger clone is one base off.

Ficoll-Paque density gradient centrifugation was the method used to isolate PBMCs. This chain joins TRBV25-1 to TRBJ2-3, with the D call perhaps TRBD1 or TRBD2, each one matching 5 bases. The sequenced sample was PBMCs or a T cell subset sorted from them (not recorded which). The clonotype was recovered from an adult woman who had mild COVID-19 (a few samples of this study predate the infection). The sample titles of this study are shuffled in the database, so cell type and time point are left out; the donor was told from shared clones. The DNA reads TGTGCCAGCAGTCAGGGACATACGCAGTATTTT. This is translated as CASSQGHTQYF.